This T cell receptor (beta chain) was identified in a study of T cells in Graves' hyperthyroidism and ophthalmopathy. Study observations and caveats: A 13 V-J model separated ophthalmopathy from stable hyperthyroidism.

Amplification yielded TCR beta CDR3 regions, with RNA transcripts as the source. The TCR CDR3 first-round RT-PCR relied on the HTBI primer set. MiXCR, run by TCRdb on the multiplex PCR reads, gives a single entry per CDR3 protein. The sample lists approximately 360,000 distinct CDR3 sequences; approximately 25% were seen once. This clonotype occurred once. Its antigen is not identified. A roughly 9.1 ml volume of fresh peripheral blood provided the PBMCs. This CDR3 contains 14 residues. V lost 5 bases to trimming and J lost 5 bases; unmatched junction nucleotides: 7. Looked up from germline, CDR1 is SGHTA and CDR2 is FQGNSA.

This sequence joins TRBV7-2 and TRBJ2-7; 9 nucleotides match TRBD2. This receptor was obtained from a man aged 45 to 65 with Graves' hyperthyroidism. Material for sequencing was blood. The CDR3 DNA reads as TGTGCCAGCAGCCAAGTAGCGGGAGCTAACGAGCAGTACTTC. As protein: CASSQVAGANEQYF.